One sample yielded the 11 T cell receptor beta chains listed below, sequenced in a study of cytomegalovirus exposure and HLA in healthy donors. The primer mix had 60 Vbeta and 13 Jbeta primers. Measured with immunoSEQ multiplex PCR; TCRdb has only the in-frame clones, and not every one. The repertoire holds about 90,000 clones, with about two thirds as singletons. Sample: PBMCs. All receptors derive from a woman aged 45-65 years in good health and CMV-seropositive.

The chain carries TRBV30 and TRBJ2-3, with 9 positions matching TRBD1. CDR1 and CDR2 from the germline V gene are GTSNPN and SVGIG (reference sequence). This CDR3 comprises 17 residues. J gave up 5 bases and V 0 bases, and 12 bases lay outside the gene matches. The CDR3 loop reads CAWSVGGRQGEGDTQYF. The CDR3 region has the DNA TGTGCCTGGAGTGTAGGGGGTCGACAGGGGGAGGGAGATACGCAGTATTTT. The complete variable domain, with remaining parts taken from reference TRBV30 and TRBJ2-3, reads SQTIHQWPATLVQPVGSPLSLECTVEGTSNPNLYWYRQAAGRGLQLLFYSVGIGQISSEVPQNLSASRPQDRQFILSSKKLLLSDSGFYLCAWSVGGRQGEGDTQYFGPGTRLTVL.

This clone was counted a few times. The chain joins TRBV5-1 to TRBJ2-5; 7 positions agree with TRBD2. The CDR3 sequence is 15 residues long. Germline V lookup: CDR1 SGHRS, CDR2 YFSETQ. V lost 6 bases to trimming and J lost 0 bases; unmatched junction nucleotides: 8. The CDR3 is CASTTLANYQETQYF. The CDR3 nucleotides are TGCGCCAGCACCACACTAGCGAACTACCAAGAGACCCAGTACTTC.

This clone was counted a few times. This sequence joins TRBV9 and TRBJ2-7; 9 nucleotides agree with TRBD2. The germline gives CDR1 SGDLS, CDR2 YYNGEE. V lost 4 bases, J lost 0 bases, and 8 bases stayed unmatched. CDR3 length: 16 amino acids. CDR3 nucleotides: TGTGCCAGCAGCCCTGGGGGCGGGAGGGCCTCCTACGAGCAGTACTTC. Residues: CASSPGGGRASYEQYF.

The rearrangement joins TRBV19 to TRBJ2-7; D remains unclear. V lost 10 bases to trimming and J lost 2 bases, with 9 bases between them. The length of the CDR3 is 11 residues. Germline V gene lookup returns CDR1 LNHDA and CDR2 SQIVND (reference sequence). The CDR3 loop reads CATQNAYEQYF. The CDR3 DNA reads TGTGCCACCCAGAACGCCTACGAGCAGTACTTC.

V is TRBV10-3 and J is TRBJ2-3; D might be TRBD1 (6 bases). Germline assignment: CDR1 ENHRY and CDR2 SYGVKD. CDR3 length: 15 residues. The V and J ends lost 8 bases and 2 bases respectively, with 17 bases between them. The CDR3 DNA reads TGTGCCATCCGACCAGACAGGCCCTACACAGATACGCAGTATTTT. Its protein product is CAIRPDRPYTDTQYF.

CDR3 sequence (DNA): TGTGCCAGCAGTTACGGAGCCCTGGACAGTTACTATGGCTACACCTTC. Protein product: CASSYGALDSYYGYTF. V usage is TRBV6-6 and J usage is TRBJ1-2; TRBD1 is a possible D gene (6 bases). Germline V gene lookup returns CDR1 MNHNY and CDR2 SVGAGI (reference sequence). Trimming removed 2 bases at V and 3 bases at J, with 16 bases between. CDR3 length: 16 amino acids.

J is TRBJ2-7 and V is TRBV5-1; the D gene is possibly TRBD1 (5 bases). Trimming pared 5 bases from V and 5 bases from J, leaving 20 bases between. Germline CDR1 is SGHRS and CDR2 is YFSETQ. This CDR3 contains 15 residues. This CDR3 reads CASRQAQGTVHEQYF. The CDR3 region has the DNA TGCGCCAGCAGACAAGCTCAGGGAACAGTCCACGAGCAGTACTTC.

In this sample, this clone turned up once. The chain is built from TRBV19 and TRBJ2-3, with TRBD2 matching 8 bases. The germline CDR1 and CDR2 sequences are LNHDA and SQIVND (reference sequence). The CDR3 has 18 residues. The J segment lost 0 bases and the V segment lost 9 bases, leaving 17 bases of the junction unmatched. The CDR3: CASRKFGNTGGSTDTQYF. As DNA, the CDR3 is TGTGCCAGCAGAAAATTCGGGAATACGGGAGGGAGCACAGATACGCAGTATTTT.

This chain uses TRBV5-1 with TRBJ2-7, with 8 nucleotides matching TRBD1. The V and J ends lost 5 bases and 2 bases, in that order; junction bases with no gene match: 6. Germline assignment: CDR1 SGHRS and CDR2 YFSETQ. CDR3 length: 14 amino acids. CDR3 amino acids: CASSLTGATYEQYF. The CDR3 coding sequence is TGCGCCAGCAGTTTGACAGGGGCGACCTACGAGCAGTACTTC.

The genes are TRBV18 and TRBJ1-3, with no clear D. Trimming shortened V by 2 bases and J by 0 bases, and 11 bases separated the two germline ends. The CDR3 extends over 16 amino acids. Germline CDR1 reads KGHSH; CDR2 reads LQKENI. The CDR3 is CASSPGDGGSGNTIYF. For the CDR3, the DNA is TGTGCCAGCTCACCAGGAGACGGTGGCTCTGGAAACACCATATATTTT. Looking up the rest from reference TRBV18 and TRBJ1-3 gives the full variable domain: NAGVMQNPRHLVRRRGQEARLRCSPMKGHSHVYWYRQLPEEGLKFMVYLQKENIIDESGMPKERFSAEFPKEGPSILRIQQVVRGDSAAYFCASSPGDGGSGNTIYFGEGSWLTVV.

This chain connects TRBV5-5 to TRBJ2-1; the match to TRBD1 covers 7 bases. This CDR3 has 12 amino acids. CDR1 is SGHKS, CDR2 YYEKEE, per germline (reference sequence). V dropped 4 bases and J dropped 9; count of bases not matched to a gene: 4. The CDR3 reads CASSRTGVEQFF. The CDR3 DNA is TGTGCCAGCAGCCGTACAGGGGTTGAGCAGTTCTTC.